One sample yielded the 27 T cell receptor beta chains listed below, sequenced in a study of T cell clonality in common variable immunodeficiency. Measured with immunoSEQ multiplex PCR; TCRdb has only the in-frame clones, and not every one. The profile covers 35,000 to 45,000 clones, none occurring a single time. The sample consisted of peripheral blood mononuclear cells. These receptors were obtained from a person aged 18 to 75 in good health.

The CDR3 sequence: CASSFGGTSTDTQYF. CDR3 bases read: TGTGCCAGCAGCTTTGGCGGGACTAGCACAGATACG. The chain joins TRBV7-9 to TRBJ2-3; TRBD2 is a possible D gene (6 bases). The CDR3 end is not reached by the read, which stops 3 residues before it; the germline J gene fills it in. Trimming stripped 3 bases from V and 0 bases from J, with 10 bases between. This CDR3 has 15 residues. CDR1 is SEHNR, CDR2 FQNEAQ, per germline (reference sequence).

This clone was seen many times. Partial CDR3 DNA: TGTGCCAGTAGTACAACCGGGACTAGCGGGGTGAGCACAGATACG. This sequence encodes CASSTTGTSGVSTDT. In full, the CDR3 is CASSTTGTSGVSTDTQYF. This chain joins TRBV19 and TRBJ2-3, with 13 bases aligning to TRBD2. The CDR3 end falls 3 residues outside the read, so it is completed with the germline J gene. Trimming at V came to 4 bases and at J to 0 bases, leaving 7 bases not matched to a gene. Germline V CDR1 and CDR2: LNHDA, SQIVND (reference sequence). The CDR3 runs to 18 residues.

This clone was seen repeatedly, ten times or more. The read terminates 3 residues ahead of where the CDR3 ends, so the germline J gene completes it. The chain couples TRBV20-1 to TRBJ2-5; TRBD2 matches 7 bases. The junction had 7 bases not matched to a gene; V was cut back by 5 bases and J by 4 bases. Germline CDR1 and CDR2: DFQATT and SNEGSKA (reference sequence). This CDR3 comprises 13 residues. The part of the CDR3 DNA that was read is TGCAGTGCTCGGGACTATGGCTTAGAGACC. It specifies CSARDYGLET. The complete CDR3 sequence is CSARDYGLETQYF.

This clone was observed at least ten times. Read sequence stops 3 residues before the CDR3 end, and the germline J gene provides the missing end. The chain employs TRBV20-1 and TRBJ2-2; 7 nucleotides agree with TRBD1. Germline CDR1 DFQATT, CDR2 SNEGSKA (reference sequence). J was trimmed by 4 bases and V by 5 bases; bases with no gene match: 7. CDR3 size: 14 residues. CDR3 in amino acids: CSAFSGTATGELFF. The covered CDR3 bases are TGCAGTGCTTTTTCCGGGACAGCCACCGGGGAG.

This clone is labeled medium-sized. The sequence runs out 3 residues before the end of the CDR3; the remainder is reconstructed from the germline J gene. V gene TRBV6-2 or TRBV6-3 combines with J gene TRBJ2-2; 7 bases are a match to TRBD2. Losses at the gene ends were 0 bases for V and 3 bases for J; bases not matched to a gene: 7. Germline V gene sequence: CDR1 MNHEY, CDR2 SVGEGT. This CDR3 is built from 17 residues. Partial CDR3 DNA: TGTGCCAGCAGTTACTCGGACCCTCTAGCGGACACCGGGGAG. This sequence encodes CASSYSDPLADTGE. In full, the CDR3 reads CASSYSDPLADTGELFF.

This clone was seen only a few times. Coverage ceases 3 residues before the CDR3 finishes, and the germline J gene fills in the end. This sequence joins TRBV7-9 and TRBJ1-2; no reliable D call. Trimming removed 0 bases from V and 6 bases from J, with 8 bases in between. Germline assignment: CDR1 SEHNR and CDR2 FQNEAQ (reference sequence). CDR3 size: 13 residues. CDR3 loop: CASSLAGANGYTF. Incomplete CDR3 DNA: TGTGCCAGCAGCTTAGCGGGCGCGAATGGC.

Ten or more counts support this clone. Read data end 3 residues before the CDR3 end; the end is taken from the germline J gene. This chain joins TRBV13 and TRBJ1-1; maybe TRBD1 (5 bases). The V and J ends lost 8 bases and 5 bases respectively, with 15 bases between them. The CDR3 has 13 amino acids. Germline V gene data show CDR1 as PRHDT and CDR2 as FYEKMQ (reference sequence). CDR3 amino acids: CASGRGSVTEAFF. The DNA read from the CDR3 is TGTGCCAGCGGAAGGGGTTCGGTAACTGAA. Drawing the rest from reference TRBV13 and TRBJ1-1, the complete variable domain is AAGVIQSPRHLIKEKRETATLKCYPIPRHDTVYWYQQGPGQDPQFLISFYEKMQSDKGSIPDRFSAQQFSDYHSELNMSSLELGDSALYFCASGRGSVTEAFFGQGTRLTVV.

This clone was detected ten times or more. The missing CDR3 end, 3 residues past where the read stops, is filled in from the germline J gene. The chain couples TRBV20-1 to TRBJ2-7; TRBD1 agrees at 8 bases. Per the germline V gene, CDR1 is DFQATT and CDR2 is SNEGSKA (reference sequence). The CDR3 is made up of 12 amino acids. V was clipped by 3 bases and J by 6 bases; unmatched bases: 4. Here the CDR3 reads CSARDRETEQYF. CDR3 DNA (partial): TGCAGTGCTAGGGACAGGGAGACCGAG.

This clone is deemed large. Read sequence stops 3 residues before the CDR3 end, and the germline J gene provides the missing end. The chain has TRBV20-1 and TRBJ2-5, with TRBD2 identical over 11 bases. The trim removed 0 bases at V and 5 bases at J, leaving 5 bases unmatched. CDR3 length equals 15 residues. CDR1 and CDR2 from the germline V gene are DFQATT and SNEGSKA (reference sequence). CDR3 bases read: TGCAGTGCTAGAGACGGGACTAGCGGTTGGGAGACC. Translated: CSARDGTSGWET. The whole CDR3 sequence is CSARDGTSGWETQYF.

About this clone itself: The CDR3 end falls 3 residues outside the read, so it is completed with the germline J gene. This sequence joins TRBV20-1 and TRBJ2-7; 8 nucleotides line up with TRBD2. The CDR3 is 14 amino acids. J was trimmed by 1 base and V by 3 bases; bases with no gene match: 5. The germline gives CDR1 DFQATT, CDR2 SNEGSKA (reference sequence). The CDR3 here is CSASPAGVSYEQYF. The CDR3 DNA, read in part, is TGCAGTGCTAGTCCAGCGGGAGTATCCTACGAG.

This clone was found a few times. The CDR3 loop reads CASSEYHPLVLPEQYF. Incomplete CDR3 DNA: TGTGCCAGCAGTGAATACCATCCGCTAGTCCTCCCCGAG. The rearrangement links TRBV6-1 to TRBJ2-7, with D unclear. The sequence runs out 3 residues before the end of the CDR3; the remainder is reconstructed from the germline J gene. Germline V gene lookup returns CDR1 MNHNS and CDR2 SASEGT. Trimming took 2 bases from V and 6 from J, leaving 20 bases between them. The CDR3 totals 16 residues.

This clone was picked up many times. The read halts 3 residues ahead of the CDR3 end, with the missing end drawn from the germline J gene. The genes are TRBV20-1 and TRBJ1-1, with D perhaps TRBD1 (5 bases). This CDR3 is built from 12 residues. V lost 7 bases and J lost 1, with 10 bases in between. Germline loops: CDR1 DFQATT, CDR2 SNEGSKA (reference sequence). The DNA read from the CDR3 is TGCAGTGGGGCGGGGGGGAACACTGAA. This translates into CSGAGGNTE. The whole CDR3 sequence is CSGAGGNTEAFF.

This clone was seen ten or more times. The CDR3 loop reads CASSSAGGAIEQFF. The sequenced CDR3 bases are TGTGCCAGTAGTTCAGCGGGAGGAGCAATTGAG. This chain joins TRBV19 and TRBJ2-1; 9 bases match TRBD2. The CDR3 end lies 3 residues beyond the end of the read and is filled in from the germline J gene. After removal of 5 bases from V and 9 bases from J, the junction contained 8 bases not matched to a gene. Per the germline V gene, CDR1 is LNHDA and CDR2 is SQIVND (reference sequence). The length of the CDR3 is 14 residues.

This clone was detected a few times. The sequence runs out 3 residues before the end of the CDR3; the remainder is reconstructed from the germline J gene. The chain employs TRBV18 and TRBJ2-5, with 7 bases matching TRBD1. After removal of 1 base from V and 2 bases from J, the junction contained 4 bases not matched to a gene. The germline gives CDR1 KGHSH, CDR2 LQKENI. The CDR3 spans 15 residues. The CDR3 is CASSPRDRAQETQYF. Incomplete CDR3 DNA: TGTGCCAGCTCACCACGGGACAGAGCTCAAGAGACC. Variable domain in full (rest from reference TRBV18 and TRBJ2-5): NAGVMQNPRHLVRRRGQEARLRCSPMKGHSHVYWYRQLPEEGLKFMVYLQKENIIDESGMPKERFSAEFPKEGPSILRIQQVVRGDSAAYFCASSPRDRAQETQYFGPGTRLLVL.

This clone appeared many times. Read data end 3 residues before the CDR3 end; the end is taken from the germline J gene. The chain joins TRBV7-2 to TRBJ2-1; a weak D match, TRBD2 (6 bases). The CDR3 consists of 13 residues. The germline gives CDR1 SGHTA, CDR2 FQGNSA. The germline V and J ends were trimmed by 0 bases and 9 bases, with 9 bases remaining between them. The CDR3 reads CASSLAGGGEQFF. The sequenced part of the CDR3 DNA is TGTGCCAGCAGCTTAGCGGGGGGAGGTGAG.

Points on this clone: The read finishes 3 residues shy of the CDR3 end, and the germline J gene is used to complete it. The chain combines TRBV29-1 with TRBJ1-2, with 7 nucleotides matching TRBD1. After removal of 4 bases from V and 4 bases from J, the junction contained 3 bases not matched to a gene. Germline CDR1 and CDR2: SQVTM and ANQGSEA. The length of the CDR3 is 12 residues. CDR3 region: CSVVTGSYGYTF. Incomplete CDR3 DNA: TGCAGCGTTGTGACAGGGTCCTATGGC.

This clone was observed at least ten times. The part of the CDR3 DNA that was read is TGTGCCAGCAGCCAAGAGGGGGGGCCTTCGGGC. Protein product: CASSQEGGPSG. In full, the CDR3 is CASSQEGGPSGYTF. The chain couples TRBV4-2 to TRBJ1-2; tentative D call: TRBD1 (6 bases). The CDR3 extends 3 residues past the end of the read, so its final part is completed from the germline J gene. The CDR3 runs 14 residues. Per the germline V gene, CDR1 is LGHNA and CDR2 is YNFKEQ.

This clone was found many times. The read terminates 3 residues before the CDR3 end, so the remaining end is supplied by the germline J gene. This chain uses TRBV5-1 with TRBJ2-7; 9 nucleotides align to TRBD1. This CDR3 spans 15 amino acids. CDR1 and CDR2 (germline): SGHRS, YFSETQ. Losses at the gene ends were 3 bases for V and 5 bases for J; bases not matched to a gene: 9. The covered CDR3 bases are TGCGCCAGCAGCTCCATGACAGGGGGGGTGGACGAG. It translates to CASSSMTGGVDE. The full CDR3 sequence reads CASSSMTGGVDEQYF. Looking up the rest from reference TRBV5-1 and TRBJ2-7 gives the full variable domain: KAGVTQTPRYLIKTRGQQVTLSCSPISGHRSVSWYQQTPGQGLQFLFEYFSETQRNKGNFPGRFSGRQFSNSRSEMNVSTLELGDSALYLCASSSMTGGVDEQYFGPGTRLTVT.

This clone was detected ten times or more. The read terminates 3 residues before the CDR3 end, so the remaining end is supplied by the germline J gene. The rearrangement links TRBV7-9 to TRBJ1-2; the D is unclear. Germline V gene sequence: CDR1 SEHNR, CDR2 FQNEAQ (reference sequence). The length of the CDR3 is 14 residues. Trimming took 1 base from V and 7 from J, leaving 13 bases between them. CDR3 sequence: CASSLVLEASGYTF. The DNA read from the CDR3 is TGTGCCAGCAGCTTAGTCCTCGAAGCGAGTGGC.

The table lists this clone with many counts. The CDR3 end lies 3 residues beyond the end of the read and is filled in from the germline J gene. The V call is TRBV7-3, the J call TRBJ2-2; 9 nucleotides line up with TRBD1. CDR1 is SGHTA, CDR2 FQGTGA, per germline. This CDR3 spans 15 amino acids. The trim removed 5 bases at V and 6 bases at J, leaving 7 bases unmatched. CDR3 loop: CASSPRDRVAGELFF. The DNA read from the CDR3 is TGTGCCAGCAGCCCCCGGGACAGGGTTGCCGGGGAG. Full variable domain (rest looked up from reference TRBV7-3 and TRBJ2-2): GAGVSQTPSNKVTEKGKYVELRCDPISGHTALYWYRQSLGQGPEFLIYFQGTGAADDSGLPNDRFFAVRPEGSVSTLKIQRTERGDSAVYLCASSPRDRVAGELFFGEGSRLTVL.

This clone has at least ten counts. The CDR3 is cut off 3 residues early in the read; its end comes from the germline J gene. The chain is built from TRBV2 and TRBJ1-1; D may be TRBD1 (6 bases). CDR1 is SNHLY and CDR2 is FYNNEI in the germline V gene. V was clipped by 7 bases and J by 7 bases, with 13 bases between them. There are 12 residues in the CDR3. This CDR3 reads CASMQGPGEAFF. The part of the CDR3 DNA that was read is TGTGCCAGCATGCAGGGGCCAGGTGAA. Full variable domain (remainder filled in from reference TRBV2 and TRBJ1-1): EPEVTQTPSHQVTQMGQEVILRCVPISNHLYFYWYRQILGQKVEFLVSFYNNEISEKSEIFDDQFSVERPDGSNFTLKIRSTKLEDSAMYFCASMQGPGEAFFGQGTRLTVV.

This clone was picked up many times. The read terminates 3 residues ahead of where the CDR3 ends, so the germline J gene completes it. The chain recombines TRBV30 with TRBJ2-3; weak D call: TRBD2 (7 bases). Germline V lookup: CDR1 GTSNPN, CDR2 SVGIG (reference sequence). Trimming took off 8 bases at V and 3 bases at J, with 27 bases between the two ends. The CDR3 spans 17 residues. CDR3 sequence reads: CARGPITRGAGTDTQYF. The part of the CDR3 DNA that was read is TGTGCCAGGGGTCCCATAACACGGGGGGCTGGGACAGATACG.

This clone was seen at least ten times. The sequence runs out 3 residues before the end of the CDR3; the remainder is reconstructed from the germline J gene. The V and J genes are TRBV5-1 and TRBJ2-4, with 10 nucleotides matching TRBD2. Per the germline V gene, CDR1 is SGHRS and CDR2 is YFSETQ. This CDR3 has 18 residues. V dropped 0 bases and J dropped 0; count of bases not matched to a gene: 6. The CDR3 spells CASSLALASGGAKNIQYF. Incomplete CDR3 DNA: TGCGCCAGCAGCTTGGCCTTGGCTAGCGGGGGAGCCAAAAACATT.

In its sample, this clone was seen many times. CDR3: CASSIVDGGPYNEQFF. Partial CDR3 DNA: TGTGCCAGTAGTATAGTCGACGGGGGGCCGTACAATGAG. The chain uses TRBV19 and TRBJ2-1; possibly TRBD2 for D (7 bases). The read is 3 residues too short to cover the CDR3 end, so that end is filled in from the germline J gene. The CDR3 is 16 residues long. Trimming shortened V by 1 base and J by 4 bases, and 14 bases separated the two germline ends. Looked up from germline, CDR1 is LNHDA and CDR2 is SQIVND (reference sequence).

This clone was seen repeatedly, ten times or more. The observed sequence ends 3 residues before the CDR3 terminus, with the missing tail filled in from the germline J gene. The chain couples TRBV5-6 to TRBJ2-1, with TRBD2 identical over 8 bases. Germline lookup yields CDR1 SGHDT and CDR2 YYEEEE. Germline trimming cut 4 bases from V and 3 bases from J; bases unmatched to any gene: 3. This CDR3 has 14 amino acids. The covered CDR3 bases are TGTGCCAGCAGCCCGGGACTAGACTACAATGAG. This sequence encodes CASSPGLDYNE. The CDR3 in its entirety is CASSPGLDYNEQFF.

This clone was counted many times. The read terminates 3 residues before the CDR3 end, so the remaining end is supplied by the germline J gene. V gene TRBV5-1 combines with J gene TRBJ2-3; 7 nucleotides line up with TRBD1. The V segment lost 0 bases and the J segment 0 bases; nucleotides outside the gene matches: 4. This CDR3 contains 16 residues. From germline, CDR1 is SGHRS and CDR2 YFSETQ. The CDR3 region is CASSLVGQTSTDTQYF. The CDR3 bases that were read are TGCGCCAGCAGCTTGGTGGGACAGACTAGCACAGATACG.

Ten or more counts support this clone. The read halts 3 residues ahead of the CDR3 end, with the missing end drawn from the germline J gene. The chain combines TRBV20-1 with TRBJ2-2; a possible D gene is TRBD2 (5 bases). This CDR3 has 11 residues. Germline lookup yields CDR1 DFQATT and CDR2 SNEGSKA (reference sequence). V shed 6 bases and J shed 7 bases, with 9 bases lying between them. The CDR3 region is CSAAGDGELFF. Partial CDR3 DNA: TGCAGTGCCGCGGGCGACGGGGAG.